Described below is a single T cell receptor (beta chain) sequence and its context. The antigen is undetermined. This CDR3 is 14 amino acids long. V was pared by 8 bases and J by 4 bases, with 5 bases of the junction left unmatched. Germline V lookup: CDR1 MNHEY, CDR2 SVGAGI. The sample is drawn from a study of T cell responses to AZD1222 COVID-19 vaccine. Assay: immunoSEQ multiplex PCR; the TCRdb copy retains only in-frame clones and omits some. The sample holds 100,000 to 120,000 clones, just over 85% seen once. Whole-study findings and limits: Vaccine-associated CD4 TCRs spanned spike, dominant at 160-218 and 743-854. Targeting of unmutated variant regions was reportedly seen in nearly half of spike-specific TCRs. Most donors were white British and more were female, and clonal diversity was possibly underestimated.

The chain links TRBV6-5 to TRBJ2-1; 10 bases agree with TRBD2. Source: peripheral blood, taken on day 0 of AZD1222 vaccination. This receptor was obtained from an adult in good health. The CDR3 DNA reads TGTGCCAGCCAAGCGGGGGGGCTTTACAATGAGCAGTTCTTC. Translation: CASQAGGLYNEQFF.